This record covers a single T cell receptor (beta chain). Its antigen is not identified. This sample was included in a study of cytomegalovirus exposure and HLA in healthy donors. The PCR made use of 60 Vbeta and 13 Jbeta primers. Here immunoSEQ multiplex PCR was the method, and the copy in TCRdb shows in-frame clones only, minus some. The sample has 180,000 or so clones, approximately 84% seen once; the top ten hold around 1.4%. Whole-study findings and limits: Common viral pathogens were later found to be apparently linked to several of the most significant clusters. With further analysis later on, most CMV-associated TCR beta chains appeared HLA-restricted. Presence/absence analyses supposed approximately even sequencing depth among donors.

The receptor's source is a girl aged 10-17 years in good health and CMV-seropositive. The specimen sequenced was PBMCs.

The CDR3 loop reads CASSQDHWASGVTDTQYF. The CDR3 DNA reads TGTGCCAGCAGCCAAGACCATTGGGCTAGCGGGGTTACAGATACGCAGTATTTT. This rearrangement joins TRBV4-2 to TRBJ2-3; 9 bases map to TRBD2. V was pared by 0 bases and J by 3 bases, with 10 bases of the junction left unmatched. The CDR3 totals 18 residues. Germline V lookup: CDR1 LGHNA, CDR2 YNFKEQ.